This T cell receptor (beta chain) was observed in a study of response to subunit inactivated influenza vaccine. Study-wide results and caveats: Few additional T cells are recruited per seasonal influenza vaccination, authors suggested.

Using its own MiXCR run on the RT-PCR reads, TCRdb lists one record per CDR3 protein. The sample holds about 700,000 distinct CDR3 sequences, around 15% seen once. This clonotype was observed a few times. Its antigen remains unidentified. Germline V CDR1 and CDR2: SGHRS, YFSETQ. The V gene end was trimmed by 4 bases and the J gene end by 8 bases; junction bases not matched to a gene: 20. This CDR3 has 18 amino acids. The rearrangement joins TRBV5-1 to TRBJ2-1; 8 nucleotides line up with TRBD1. This clonotype originated in a man in his forties or fifties who received an inactivated influenza vaccine. Sequenced material: PBMCs from blood, taken around 14 days before vaccination. DNA of the CDR3: TGCGCCAGCAGCAGTGTTGGGACAGGTAGTGTAACTAGTCATGAGCAGTTCTTC. This sequence encodes CASSSVGTGSVTSHEQFF.